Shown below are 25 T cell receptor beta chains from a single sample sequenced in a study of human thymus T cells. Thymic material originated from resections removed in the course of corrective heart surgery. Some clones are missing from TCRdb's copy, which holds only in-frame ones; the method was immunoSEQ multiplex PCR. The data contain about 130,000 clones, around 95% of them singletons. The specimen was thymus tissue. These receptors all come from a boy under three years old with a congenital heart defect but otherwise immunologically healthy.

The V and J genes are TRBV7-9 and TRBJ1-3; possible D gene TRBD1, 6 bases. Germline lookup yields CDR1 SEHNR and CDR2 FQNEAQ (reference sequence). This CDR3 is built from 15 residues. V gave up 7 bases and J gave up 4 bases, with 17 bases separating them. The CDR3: CASTLSQGRGNTIYF. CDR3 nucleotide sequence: TGTGCCAGCACCCTTAGTCAGGGGCGGGGAAACACCATATATTTT.

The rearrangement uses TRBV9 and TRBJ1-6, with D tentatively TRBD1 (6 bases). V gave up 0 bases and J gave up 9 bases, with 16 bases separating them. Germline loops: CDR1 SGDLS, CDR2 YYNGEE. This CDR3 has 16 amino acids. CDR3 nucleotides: TGTGCCAGCAGCGTAGCCCCTAGGGGGGGCAGTTCACCCCTCCACTTT. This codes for CASSVAPRGGSSPLHF.

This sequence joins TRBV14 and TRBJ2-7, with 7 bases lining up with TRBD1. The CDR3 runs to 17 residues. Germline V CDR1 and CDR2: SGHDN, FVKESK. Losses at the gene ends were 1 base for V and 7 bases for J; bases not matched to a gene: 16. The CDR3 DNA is TGTGCCAGCAGCCAAGGCCAGCCGGGACAGACCCTAGGAGAGCAGTACTTC. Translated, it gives CASSQGQPGQTLGEQYF.

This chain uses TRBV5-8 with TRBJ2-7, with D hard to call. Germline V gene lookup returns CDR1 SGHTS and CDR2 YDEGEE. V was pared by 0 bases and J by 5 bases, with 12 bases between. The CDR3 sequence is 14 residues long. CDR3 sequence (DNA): TGTGCCAGCAGCTTGGGGCGGCACGGCCACGAGCAGTACTTC. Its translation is CASSLGRHGHEQYF.

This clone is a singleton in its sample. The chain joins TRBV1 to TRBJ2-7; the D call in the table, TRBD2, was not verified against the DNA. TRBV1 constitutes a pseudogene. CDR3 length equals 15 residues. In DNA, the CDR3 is TGCACCAGCAGCCAAGTAATGGGGACTGCCTACGAGCAGTACTTC. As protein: CTSSQVMGTAYEQYF.

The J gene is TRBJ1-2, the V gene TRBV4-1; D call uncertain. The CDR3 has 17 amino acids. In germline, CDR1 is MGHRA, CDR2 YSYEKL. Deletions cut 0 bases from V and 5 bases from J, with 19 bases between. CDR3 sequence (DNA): TGCGCCAGCAGCCAAGAATCTTCTCAAGACCTAGGATATGGCTACACCTTC. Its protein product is CASSQESSQDLGYGYTF.

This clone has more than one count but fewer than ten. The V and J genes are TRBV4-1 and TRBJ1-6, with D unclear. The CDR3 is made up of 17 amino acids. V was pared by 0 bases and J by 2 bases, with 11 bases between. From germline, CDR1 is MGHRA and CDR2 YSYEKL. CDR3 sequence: CASSQDPQTAYNSPLHF. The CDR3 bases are TGCGCCAGCAGCCAAGATCCTCAGACGGCCTATAATTCACCCCTCCACTTT.

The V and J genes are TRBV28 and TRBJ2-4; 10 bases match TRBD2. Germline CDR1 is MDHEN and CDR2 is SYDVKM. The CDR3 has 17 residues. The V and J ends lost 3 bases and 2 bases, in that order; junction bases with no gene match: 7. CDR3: CASSFNEAGGPKNIQYF. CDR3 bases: TGTGCCAGCAGTTTTAATGAAGCGGGGGGGCCCAAAAACATTCAGTACTTC.

Here the CDR3 reads CASSLLNRPTSGGGETQYF. In nucleotides, the CDR3 is TGTGCCAGCAGCCTACTCAACCGCCCGACTAGCGGGGGGGGAGAGACCCAGTACTTC. The chain combines TRBV5-4 with TRBJ2-5; TRBD2 aligns across 14 bases. Germline V lookup: CDR1 SGHNT, CDR2 YYREEE (reference sequence). This CDR3 has 19 residues. The junction had 15 bases not matched to a gene; V was cut back by 4 bases and J by 4 bases.

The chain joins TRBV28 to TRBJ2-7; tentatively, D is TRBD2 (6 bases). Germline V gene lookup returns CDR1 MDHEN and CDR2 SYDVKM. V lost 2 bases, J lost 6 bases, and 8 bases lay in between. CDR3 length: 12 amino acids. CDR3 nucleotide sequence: TGTGCCAGCAGTTTAGGGGGGAGCGAGCAGTACTTC. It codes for CASSLGGSEQYF.

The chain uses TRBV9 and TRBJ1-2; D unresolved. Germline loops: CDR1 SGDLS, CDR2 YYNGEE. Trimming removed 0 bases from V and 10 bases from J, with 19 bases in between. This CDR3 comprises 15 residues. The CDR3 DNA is TGTGCCAGCAGCGTAGGAATGGTAGGGCACTACGCCTACACCTTC. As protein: CASSVGMVGHYAYTF.

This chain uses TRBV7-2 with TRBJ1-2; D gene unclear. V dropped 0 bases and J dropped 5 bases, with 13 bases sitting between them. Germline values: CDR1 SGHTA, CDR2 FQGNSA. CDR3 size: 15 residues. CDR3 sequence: CASSLARTAAYGYTF. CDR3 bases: TGTGCCAGCAGCTTAGCCCGGACGGCCGCTTATGGCTACACCTTC.

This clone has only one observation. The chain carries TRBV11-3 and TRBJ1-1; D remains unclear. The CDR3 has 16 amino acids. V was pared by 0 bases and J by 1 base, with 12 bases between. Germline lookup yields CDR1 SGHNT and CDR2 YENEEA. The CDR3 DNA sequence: TGTGCCAGCAGCTTAGATCTCTTAAGACAGAACACTGAAGCTTTCTTT. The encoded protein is CASSLDLLRQNTEAFF.

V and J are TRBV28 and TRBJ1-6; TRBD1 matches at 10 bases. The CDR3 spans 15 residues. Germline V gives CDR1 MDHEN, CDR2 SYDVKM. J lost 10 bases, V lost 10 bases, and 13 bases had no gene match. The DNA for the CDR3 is TGTGCCACCCTACCCCCGGGGACAGGGGCGTCACCCCTCCACTTT. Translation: CATLPPGTGASPLHF. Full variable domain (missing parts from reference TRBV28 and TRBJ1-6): DVKVTQSSRYLVKRTGEKVFLECVQDMDHENMFWYRQDPGLGLRLIYFSYDVKMKEKGDIPEGYSVSREKKERFSLILESASTNQTSMYLCATLPPGTGASPLHFGNGTRLTVT.

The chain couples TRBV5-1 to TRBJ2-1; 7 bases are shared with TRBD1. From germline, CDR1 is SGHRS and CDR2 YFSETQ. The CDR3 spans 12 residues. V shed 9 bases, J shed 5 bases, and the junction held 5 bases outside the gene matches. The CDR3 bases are TGCGCCACCCGGGACAGAGACAATGAGCAGTTCTTC. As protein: CATRDRDNEQFF.

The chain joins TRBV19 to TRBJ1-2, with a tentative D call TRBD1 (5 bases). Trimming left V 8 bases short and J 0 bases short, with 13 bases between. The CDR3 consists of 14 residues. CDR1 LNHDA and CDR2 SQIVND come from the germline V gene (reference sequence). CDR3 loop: CASSRDGPNYGYTF. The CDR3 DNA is TGTGCCAGTTCCCGGGACGGCCCTAACTATGGCTACACCTTC.

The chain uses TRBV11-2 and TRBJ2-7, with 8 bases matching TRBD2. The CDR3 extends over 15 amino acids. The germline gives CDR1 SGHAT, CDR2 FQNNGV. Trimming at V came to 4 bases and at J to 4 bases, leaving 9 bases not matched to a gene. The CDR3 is CASSSTDGGDYEQYF. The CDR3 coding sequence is TGTGCCAGCAGCTCTACCGACGGGGGGGATTACGAGCAGTACTTC.

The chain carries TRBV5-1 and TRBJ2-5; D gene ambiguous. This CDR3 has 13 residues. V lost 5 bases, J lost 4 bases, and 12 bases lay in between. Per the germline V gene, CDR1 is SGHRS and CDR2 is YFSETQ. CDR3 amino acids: CASSLEFRETQYF. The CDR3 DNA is TGCGCCAGCAGTCTCGAGTTTCGAGAGACCCAGTACTTC.

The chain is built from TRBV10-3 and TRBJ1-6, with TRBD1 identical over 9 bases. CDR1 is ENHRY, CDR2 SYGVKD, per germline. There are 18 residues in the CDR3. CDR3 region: CVRVPAVKLGQGNSPLHF. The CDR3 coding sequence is TGTGTCAGGGTCCCCGCAGTCAAATTGGGACAGGGAAATTCACCCCTCCACTTT.

DNA of the CDR3: TGCAGCGTTAGGACAGGGCCCTACAATGAGCAGTTCTTC. The encoded protein is CSVRTGPYNEQFF. This sequence joins TRBV29-1 and TRBJ2-1; 8 bases line up with TRBD1. This CDR3 is built from 13 residues. From germline, CDR1 is SQVTM and CDR2 ANQGSEA. The J segment lost 2 bases and the V segment lost 5 bases, leaving 2 bases of the junction unmatched.

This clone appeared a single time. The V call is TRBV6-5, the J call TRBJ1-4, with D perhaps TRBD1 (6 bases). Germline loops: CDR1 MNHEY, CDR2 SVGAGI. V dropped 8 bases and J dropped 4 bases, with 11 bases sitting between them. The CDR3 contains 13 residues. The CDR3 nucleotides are TGTGCCAGCCGGGGGCTGAATAATGAAAAACTGTTTTTT. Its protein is CASRGLNNEKLFF.

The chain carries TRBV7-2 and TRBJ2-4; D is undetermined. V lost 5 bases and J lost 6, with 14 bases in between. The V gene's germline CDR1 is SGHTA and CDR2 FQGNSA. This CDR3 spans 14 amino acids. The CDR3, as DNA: TGTGCCAGCAGCCTACCCTGGGCCGGAAACATTCAGTACTTC. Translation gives CASSLPWAGNIQYF. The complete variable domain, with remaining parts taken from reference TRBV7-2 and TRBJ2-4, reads GAGVSQSPSNKVTEKGKDVELRCDPISGHTALYWYRQSLGQGLEFLIYFQGNSAPDKSGLPSDRFSAERTGGSVSTLTIQRTQQEDSAVYLCASSLPWAGNIQYFGAGTRLSVL.

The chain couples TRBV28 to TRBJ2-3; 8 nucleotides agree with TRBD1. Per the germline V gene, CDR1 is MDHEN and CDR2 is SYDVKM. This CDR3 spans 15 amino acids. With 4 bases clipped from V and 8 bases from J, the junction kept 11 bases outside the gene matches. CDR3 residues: CASSSADRAHGTQYF. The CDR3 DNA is TGTGCCAGCAGTTCCGCGGACAGGGCTCACGGTACGCAGTATTTT.

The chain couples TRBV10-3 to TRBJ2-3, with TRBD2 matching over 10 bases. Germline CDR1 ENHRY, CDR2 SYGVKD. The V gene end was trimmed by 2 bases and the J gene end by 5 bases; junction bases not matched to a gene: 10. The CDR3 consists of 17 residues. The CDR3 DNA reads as TGTGCCATCAGTGAGCCCCTAGCGGGGGTAGGGGAAGATACGCAGTATTTT. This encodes CAISEPLAGVGEDTQYF.

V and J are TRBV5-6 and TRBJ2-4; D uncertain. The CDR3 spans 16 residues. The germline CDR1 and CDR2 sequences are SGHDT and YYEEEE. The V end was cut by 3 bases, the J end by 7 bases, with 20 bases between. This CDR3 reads CASSSRSVLRRNIQYF. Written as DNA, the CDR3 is TGTGCCAGCAGCTCACGATCGGTCTTGCGTAGGAACATTCAGTACTTC.